Sequencing of this T cell receptor (beta chain) was carried out in a study of cytomegalovirus exposure and HLA in healthy donors. About the research overall: The approximately 100 million unique TCR beta sequences, from 150 million to 200 million T cells, were found by an earlier analysis. Overall study findings and caveats: Researchers reported that a few CMV-associated chains were confirmed in vitro as CMV antigen-specific. At a 0.05 false discovery rate, a later analysis found 16,951 TCR beta sequences to be associated with HLA alleles.

Primers for the PCR totalled 60 Vbeta and 13 Jbeta. The data were produced by immunoSEQ multiplex PCR, yet TCRdb's version contains in-frame clones alone and is incomplete. Among about 160,000 clones listed, 70% to 90% were seen once. Healthy bone marrow donors formed the donor group. In the case of this clone: The antigen is unknown.

The sequenced material came from PBMCs. The sequence derives from a woman between 18 and 29 years old in good health and CMV-seronegative.

In DNA, the CDR3 is TGTGCCAGCAGCTTATTGCAGGGTCAGGTCAATGAGCAGTTCTTC. Translating gives CASSLLQGQVNEQFF. This rearrangement joins TRBV11-2 to TRBJ2-1, with a tentative D call TRBD1 (5 bases). The CDR3 spans 15 residues. V lost 2 bases to trimming and J lost 6 bases, with 14 bases between them. Germline assignment: CDR1 SGHAT and CDR2 FQNNGV. The variable domain in full, completed from reference TRBV11-2 and TRBJ2-1, reads EAGVAQSPRYKIIEKRQSVAFWCNPISGHATLYWYQQILGQGPKLLIQFQNNGVVDDSQLPKDRFSAERLKGVDSTLKIQPAKLEDSAVYLCASSLLQGQVNEQFFGPGTRLTVL.